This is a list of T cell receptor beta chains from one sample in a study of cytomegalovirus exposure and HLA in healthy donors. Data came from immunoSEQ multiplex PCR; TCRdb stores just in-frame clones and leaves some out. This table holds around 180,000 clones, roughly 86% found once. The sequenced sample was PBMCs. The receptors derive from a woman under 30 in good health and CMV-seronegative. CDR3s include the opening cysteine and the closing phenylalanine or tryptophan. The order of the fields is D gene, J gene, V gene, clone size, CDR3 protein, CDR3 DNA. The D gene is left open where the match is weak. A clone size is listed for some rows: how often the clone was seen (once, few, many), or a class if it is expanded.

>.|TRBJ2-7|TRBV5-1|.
CASSLASGGRGEQYF
TGCGCCAGCAGCTTGGCCTCGGGGGGCCGGGGTGAGCAGTACTTC
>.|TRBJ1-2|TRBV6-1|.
CASKVLGPNYGYTF
TGTGCCAGCAAGGTTTTGGGGCCGAACTATGGCTACACCTTC
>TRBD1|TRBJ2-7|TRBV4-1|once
CASSLLATGRGEQYF
TGCGCCAGCAGCCTGTTAGCGACAGGGCGAGGCGAGCAGTACTTC
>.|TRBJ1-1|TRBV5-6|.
CASSFGGVNTEAFF
TGTGCCAGCAGCTTTGGTGGAGTGAACACTGAAGCTTTCTTT
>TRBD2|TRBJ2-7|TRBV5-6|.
CASSTGGDTYEQYF
TGTGCCAGCAGCACGGGGGGGGATACCTACGAGCAGTACTTC
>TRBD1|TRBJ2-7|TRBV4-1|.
CASSQAGQGDEQYF
TGCGCCAGCAGCCAAGCTGGACAGGGCGACGAGCAGTACTTC
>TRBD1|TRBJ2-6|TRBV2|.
CASSWGQGNSGANVLTF
TGTGCCAGCAGTTGGGGACAGGGGAACTCTGGGGCCAACGTCCTGACTTTC
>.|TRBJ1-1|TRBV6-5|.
CASSYLGLQNTEAFF
TGTGCCAGCAGTTACCTGGGACTACAGAACACTGAAGCTTTCTTT
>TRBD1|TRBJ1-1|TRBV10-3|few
CAISVTGTGFDTEAFF
TGTGCCATCAGTGTGACCGGGACAGGGTTTGACACTGAAGCTTTCTTT
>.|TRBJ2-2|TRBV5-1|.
CASSLEQTNTGELFF
TGCGCCAGCAGCTTGGAACAGACCAACACCGGGGAGCTGTTTTTT
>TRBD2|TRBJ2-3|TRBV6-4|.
CASSPAGVAPDTQYF
TGTGCCAGCAGTCCTGCGGGAGTAGCCCCAGATACGCAGTATTTT
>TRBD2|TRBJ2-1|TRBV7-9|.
CASSIIGGRAGEQFF
TGTGCCAGCAGCATCATTGGCGGGAGGGCCGGGGAGCAGTTCTTC
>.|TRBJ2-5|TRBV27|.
CASSSVAGRQTQYF
TGTGCCAGCAGTTCCGTGGCAGGGCGGCAGACCCAGTACTTC
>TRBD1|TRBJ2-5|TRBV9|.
CASSVAPTGEETQYF
TGTGCCAGCAGCGTAGCCCCGACAGGGGAAGAGACCCAGTACTTC
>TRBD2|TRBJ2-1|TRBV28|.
CASATGGAEGYNEQFF
TGTGCCAGCGCCACCGGGGGGGCAGAGGGCTACAATGAGCAGTTCTTC
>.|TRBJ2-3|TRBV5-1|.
CASSLRGGKTDTQYF
TGCGCCAGCAGCTTGAGGGGCGGTAAGACAGATACGCAGTATTTT
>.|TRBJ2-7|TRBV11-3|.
CASSLRRDQKGRYEQYF
TGTGCCAGCAGCTTAAGGAGGGACCAGAAAGGGAGATACGAGCAGTACTTC
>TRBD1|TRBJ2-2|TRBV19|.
CASTEGQGMNGELFF
TGTGCCAGTACGGAGGGACAGGGGATGAACGGGGAGCTGTTTTTT
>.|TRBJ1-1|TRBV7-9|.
CASSFYTEAFF
TGTGCCAGCAGCTTCTACACTGAAGCTTTCTTT
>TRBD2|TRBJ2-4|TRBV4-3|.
CASSQALAGGKKNIQYF
TGCGCCAGCAGCCAAGCTTTAGCGGGGGGCAAAAAAAACATTCAGTACTTC
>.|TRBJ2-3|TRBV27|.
CASSFSSDTQYF
TGTGCCAGCAGTTTTAGTTCAGATACGCAGTATTTT
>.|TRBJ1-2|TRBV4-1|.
CASSQVSRDGYTF
TGCGCCAGCAGCCAAGTTAGCAGGGATGGCTACACCTTC
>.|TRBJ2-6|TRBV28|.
CASSSSFSGANVLTF
TGTGCCAGCAGTTCCTCCTTCTCTGGGGCCAACGTCCTGACTTTC
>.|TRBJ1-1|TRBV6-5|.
CASSSYEALSTEAFF
TGTGCCAGCAGTTCTTACGAAGCCTTGAGCACTGAAGCTTTCTTT
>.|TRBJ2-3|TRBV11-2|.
CASSRVSTDTQYF
TGTGCCAGCAGCCGAGTAAGCACAGATACGCAGTATTTT
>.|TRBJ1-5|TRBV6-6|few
CASSFYPLNQPQHF
TGTGCCAGCAGTTTCTACCCTCTCAATCAGCCCCAGCATTTT
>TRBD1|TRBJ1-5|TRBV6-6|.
CASRRDSDMGNQPQHF
TGTGCCAGCAGGCGGGACAGTGACATGGGGAATCAGCCCCAGCATTTT
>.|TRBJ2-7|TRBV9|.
CASSGGGAGQRNYEQYF
TGTGCCAGCAGCGGAGGGGGGGCAGGACAGCGGAACTACGAGCAGTACTTC
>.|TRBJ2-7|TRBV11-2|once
CASSPRLGVGAKYEQYF
TGTGCCAGCAGCCCCCGGCTTGGGGTTGGGGCCAAATACGAGCAGTACTTC
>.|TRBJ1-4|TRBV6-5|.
CASSFNSNEKLFF
TGTGCCAGCAGTTTCAACAGTAATGAAAAACTGTTTTTT
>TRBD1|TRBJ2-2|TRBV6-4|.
CASSKDRVNTGELFF
TGTGCCAGCAGTAAGGACAGGGTGAACACCGGGGAGCTGTTTTTT
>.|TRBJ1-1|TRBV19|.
CASGKGKGGFTEAFF
TGTGCCAGTGGTAAGGGGAAAGGAGGGTTTACTGAAGCTTTCTTT
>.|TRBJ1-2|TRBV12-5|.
CASGSSPGGGRYGYTF
TGTGCTAGTGGTTCCTCTCCTGGGGGGGGCCGCTATGGCTACACCTTC
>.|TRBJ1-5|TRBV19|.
CASSIGLLSNQPQHF
TGTGCCAGTAGTATCGGGTTGCTTAGCAATCAGCCCCAGCATTTT
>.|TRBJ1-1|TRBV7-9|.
CASNLKKGAEAFF
TGTGCCAGCAACCTGAAGAAGGGAGCTGAAGCTTTCTTT
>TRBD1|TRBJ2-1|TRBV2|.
CASNRAGQGAGEQFF
TGTGCCAGCAACCGGGCGGGCCAGGGGGCTGGTGAGCAGTTCTTC
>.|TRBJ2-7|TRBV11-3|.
CASSVLRLYEQYF
TGTGCCAGCAGCGTACTCAGGCTCTACGAGCAGTACTTC
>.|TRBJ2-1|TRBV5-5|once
CASSLVSGFWNEQFF
TGTGCCAGCAGCTTGGTCTCAGGGTTTTGGAATGAGCAGTTCTTC
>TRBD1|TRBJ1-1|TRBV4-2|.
CASSQTRQGDLRNTEAFF
TGTGCCAGCAGCCAGACTCGACAGGGCGATTTGAGAAACACTGAAGCTTTCTTT
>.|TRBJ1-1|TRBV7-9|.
CASSLEPLTEAFF
TGTGCCAGCAGCTTAGAGCCACTCACTGAAGCTTTCTTT
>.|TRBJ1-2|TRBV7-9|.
CASSLVAELNYGYTF
TGTGCCAGCAGCTTAGTCGCAGAATTAAACTATGGCTACACCTTC
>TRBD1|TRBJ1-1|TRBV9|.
CASSVDGQVSRGNTEAFF
TGTGCCAGCAGCGTAGACGGACAGGTGAGTCGGGGGAACACTGAAGCTTTCTTT
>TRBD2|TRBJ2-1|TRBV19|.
CASSPSGGPNEQFF
TGTGCCAGTAGTCCGTCGGGGGGGCCTAATGAGCAGTTCTTC